This T cell receptor beta chain was observed in a study of cytomegalovirus exposure and HLA in healthy donors. V lost 1 base, J lost 2 bases, and 9 bases stayed unmatched. The CDR3 loop spans 17 amino acids. Germline assignment: CDR1 SGHAT and CDR2 FQNNGV. The PCR ran on 60 Vbeta and 13 Jbeta primers. Profiled with immunoSEQ multiplex PCR; TCRdb holds only in-frame clones, not every one. The top ten hold about 4.5% of the sample, which has some 150,000 clones, roughly 65% seen once. The donors were healthy bone marrow donors. About this clone: Antigen: not known.

Study outcomes and limitations: In a later analysis, a genetic analysis reported fewer productive-TCR N-insertions in an Asian-associated ancestry cluster than the cohort average. Later analysis revealed greater clonal expansion in HLA-associated TCR beta chains than in equally common others.

Sequencing input: PBMCs. The receptor comes from a man in his 60s in good health and CMV-seronegative. The chain joins TRBV11-2 to TRBJ2-7, with 9 bases that match TRBD2. The CDR3 DNA reads as TGTGCCAGCAGCTTAGGGTTCCGGTTAGCGGGAGCCTACGAGCAGTACTTC. Protein: CASSLGFRLAGAYEQYF. Based on the CDR3 plus reference TRBV11-2 and TRBJ2-7, the full variable domain is EAGVAQSPRYKIIEKRQSVAFWCNPISGHATLYWYQQILGQGPKLLIQFQNNGVVDDSQLPKDRFSAERLKGVDSTLKIQPAKLEDSAVYLCASSLGFRLAGAYEQYFGPGTRLTVT.